This TCR beta chain comes out of a study of T cell responses to AZD1222 COVID-19 vaccine. V lost 10 bases to trimming and J lost 2 bases; unmatched junction nucleotides: 11. Germline-derived CDR1 and CDR2 are SNHLY and FYNNEI. The CDR3 has 16 amino acids. Assay used: immunoSEQ multiplex PCR; TCRdb lists only in-frame clones, some missing. The sample holds around 160,000 clones, roughly 80% seen once. The gene calls are TRBV2 and TRBJ2-6; 7 bases agree with TRBD2. The sequencing used peripheral blood, collected on day 0 of MenACWY control vaccination. The TCR was taken from an adult in good health. The CDR3 DNA reads as TGTGCCACCGGCAGCGGGGAAAGGACTGGGGCCAACGTCCTGACTTTC. Translating it yields CATGSGERTGANVLTF.